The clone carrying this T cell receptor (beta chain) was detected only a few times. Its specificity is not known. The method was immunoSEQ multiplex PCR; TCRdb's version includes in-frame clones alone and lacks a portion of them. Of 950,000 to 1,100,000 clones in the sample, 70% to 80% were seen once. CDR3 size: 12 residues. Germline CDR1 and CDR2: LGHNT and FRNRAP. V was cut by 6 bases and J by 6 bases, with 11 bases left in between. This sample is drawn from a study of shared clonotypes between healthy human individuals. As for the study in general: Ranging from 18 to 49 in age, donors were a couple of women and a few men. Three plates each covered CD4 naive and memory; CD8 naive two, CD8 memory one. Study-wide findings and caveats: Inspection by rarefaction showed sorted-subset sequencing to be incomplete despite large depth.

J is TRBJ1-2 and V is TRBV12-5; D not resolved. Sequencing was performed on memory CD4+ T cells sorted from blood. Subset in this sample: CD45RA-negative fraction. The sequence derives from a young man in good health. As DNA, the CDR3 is TGTGCTAGTGGGCCCCAGAGACATGGCTACACCTTC. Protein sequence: CASGPQRHGYTF.